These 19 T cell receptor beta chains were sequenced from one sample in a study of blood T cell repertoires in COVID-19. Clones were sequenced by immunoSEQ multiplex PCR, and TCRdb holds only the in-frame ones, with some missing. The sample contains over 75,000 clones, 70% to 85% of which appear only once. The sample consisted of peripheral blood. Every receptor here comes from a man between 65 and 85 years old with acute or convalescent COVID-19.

In nucleotides, the CDR3 is TGTGCCTGGAGTGTATGGGGACAGAGCACAGATACGCAGTATTTT. Translated: CAWSVWGQSTDTQYF. J is TRBJ2-3 and V is TRBV30; 7 nucleotides agree with TRBD1. CDR3 length: 15 amino acids. Germline trimming cut 0 bases from V and 0 bases from J; bases unmatched to any gene: 3. In germline, CDR1 is GTSNPN, CDR2 SVGIG (reference sequence).

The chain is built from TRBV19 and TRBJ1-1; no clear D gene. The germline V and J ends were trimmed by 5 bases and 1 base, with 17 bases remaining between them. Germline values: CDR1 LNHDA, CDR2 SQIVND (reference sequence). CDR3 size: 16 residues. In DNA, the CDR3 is TGTGCCAGTAGTGTAATCCAGAGAACAGAGAACACTGAAGCTTTCTTT. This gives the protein CASSVIQRTENTEAFF. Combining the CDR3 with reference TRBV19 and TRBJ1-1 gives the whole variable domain DGGITQSPKYLFRKEGQNVTLSCEQNLNHDAMYWYRQDPGQGLRLIYYSQIVNDFQKGDIAEGYSVSREKKESFPLTVTSAQKNPTAFYLCASSVIQRTENTEAFFGQGTRLTVV.

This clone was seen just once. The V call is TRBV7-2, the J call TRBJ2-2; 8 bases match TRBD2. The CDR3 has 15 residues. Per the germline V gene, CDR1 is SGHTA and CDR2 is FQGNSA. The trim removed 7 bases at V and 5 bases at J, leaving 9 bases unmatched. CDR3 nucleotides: TGTGCCAGCAACAAGGGACTAGTTCGGACCGGGGAGCTGTTTTTT. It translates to CASNKGLVRTGELFF.

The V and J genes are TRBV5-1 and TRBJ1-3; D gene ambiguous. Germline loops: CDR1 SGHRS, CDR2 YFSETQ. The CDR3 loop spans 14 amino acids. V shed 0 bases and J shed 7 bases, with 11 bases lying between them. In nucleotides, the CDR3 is TGCGCCAGCAGCTTGGGTTCCGGGGTGAACACCATATATTTT. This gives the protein CASSLGSGVNTIYF.

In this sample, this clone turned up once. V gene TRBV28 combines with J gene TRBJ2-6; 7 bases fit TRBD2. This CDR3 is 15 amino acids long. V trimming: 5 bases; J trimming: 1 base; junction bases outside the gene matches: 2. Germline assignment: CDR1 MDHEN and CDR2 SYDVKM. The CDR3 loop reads CASSPGGSGANVLTF. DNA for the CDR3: TGTGCCAGCAGTCCCGGGGGGTCTGGGGCCAACGTCCTGACTTTC.

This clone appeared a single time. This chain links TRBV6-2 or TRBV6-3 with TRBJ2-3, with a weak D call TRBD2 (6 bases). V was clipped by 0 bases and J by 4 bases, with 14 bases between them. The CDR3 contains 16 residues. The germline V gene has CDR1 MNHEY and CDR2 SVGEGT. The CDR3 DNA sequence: TGTGCCAGCAGTTACTCTACTATGGAGGGCCCAGATACGCAGTATTTT. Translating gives CASSYSTMEGPDTQYF.

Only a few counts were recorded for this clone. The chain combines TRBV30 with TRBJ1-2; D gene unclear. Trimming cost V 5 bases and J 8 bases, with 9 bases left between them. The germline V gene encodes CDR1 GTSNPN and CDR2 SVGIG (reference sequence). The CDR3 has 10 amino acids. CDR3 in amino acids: CAWGTRGYTF. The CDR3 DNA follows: TGTGCCTGGGGAACCCGGGGCTACACCTTC.

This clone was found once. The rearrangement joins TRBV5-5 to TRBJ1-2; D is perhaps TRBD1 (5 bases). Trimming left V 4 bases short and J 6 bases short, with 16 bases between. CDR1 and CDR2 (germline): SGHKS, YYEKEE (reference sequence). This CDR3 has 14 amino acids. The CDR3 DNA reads TGTGCCAGCAGCCTCACCGGGAGGGGAGATGGCTACACCTTC. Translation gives CASSLTGRGDGYTF. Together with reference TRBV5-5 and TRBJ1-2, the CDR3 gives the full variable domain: DAGVTQSPTHLIKTRGQQVTLRCSPISGHKSVSWYQQVLGQGPQFIFQYYEKEERGRGNFPDRFSARQFPNYSSELNVNALLLGDSALYLCASSLTGRGDGYTFGSGTRLTVV.

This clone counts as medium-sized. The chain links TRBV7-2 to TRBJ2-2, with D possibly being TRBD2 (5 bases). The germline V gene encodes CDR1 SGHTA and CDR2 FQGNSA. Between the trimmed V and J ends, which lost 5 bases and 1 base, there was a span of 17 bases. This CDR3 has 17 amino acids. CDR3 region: CASSPARVGLNTGELFF. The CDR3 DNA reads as TGTGCCAGCAGCCCGGCGCGGGTGGGCCTGAACACCGGGGAGCTGTTTTTT.

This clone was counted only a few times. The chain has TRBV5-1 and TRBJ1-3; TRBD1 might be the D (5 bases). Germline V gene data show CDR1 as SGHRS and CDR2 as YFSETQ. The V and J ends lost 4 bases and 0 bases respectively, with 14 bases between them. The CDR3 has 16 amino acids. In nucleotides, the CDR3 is TGCGCCAGCAGCCTAACTACAGGCTTCTCTGGAAACACCATATATTTT. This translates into CASSLTTGFSGNTIYF. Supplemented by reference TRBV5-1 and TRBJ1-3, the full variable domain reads KAGVTQTPRYLIKTRGQQVTLSCSPISGHRSVSWYQQTPGQGLQFLFEYFSETQRNKGNFPGRFSGRQFSNSRSEMNVSTLELGDSALYLCASSLTTGFSGNTIYFGEGSWLTVV.

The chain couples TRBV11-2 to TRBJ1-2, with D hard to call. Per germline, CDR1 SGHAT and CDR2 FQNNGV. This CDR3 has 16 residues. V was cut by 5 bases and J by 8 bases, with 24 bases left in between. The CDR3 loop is CASSALRLEDRSGYTF. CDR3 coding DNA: TGTGCCAGCAGCGCTCTACGGTTGGAGGATCGTTCAGGCTACACCTTC.

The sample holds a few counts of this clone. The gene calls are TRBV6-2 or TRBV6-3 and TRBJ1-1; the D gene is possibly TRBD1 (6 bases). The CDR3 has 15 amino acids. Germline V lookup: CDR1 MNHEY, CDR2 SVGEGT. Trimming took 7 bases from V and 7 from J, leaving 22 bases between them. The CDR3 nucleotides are TGTGCCAGCAACCCCCCGAACAGGGTAGGTCATGAAGCTTTCTTT. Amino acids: CASNPPNRVGHEAFF.

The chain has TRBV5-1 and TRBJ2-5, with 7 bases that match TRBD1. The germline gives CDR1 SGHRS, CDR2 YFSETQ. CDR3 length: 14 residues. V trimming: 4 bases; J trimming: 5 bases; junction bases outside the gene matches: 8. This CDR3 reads CASSLQGPRETQYF. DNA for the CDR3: TGCGCCAGCAGCCTACAGGGGCCCCGGGAGACCCAGTACTTC.

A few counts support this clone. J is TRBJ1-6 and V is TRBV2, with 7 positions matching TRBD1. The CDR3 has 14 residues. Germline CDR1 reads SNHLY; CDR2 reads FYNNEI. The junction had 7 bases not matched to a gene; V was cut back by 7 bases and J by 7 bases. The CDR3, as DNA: TGTGCCAGCATTCGGGACAGAAACAATTCACCCCTCCACTTT. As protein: CASIRDRNNSPLHF.

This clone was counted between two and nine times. This chain's CDR3 is CATTTSGRINEQFF. In nucleotides, the CDR3 is TGTGCCACCACGACTAGCGGGAGGATAAATGAGCAGTTCTTC. This chain uses TRBV19 with TRBJ2-1; the match to TRBD2 covers 13 bases. The V gene's germline CDR1 is LNHDA and CDR2 SQIVND (reference sequence). CDR3 length: 14 residues. J gave up 7 bases and V 10 bases, and 7 bases lay outside the gene matches.

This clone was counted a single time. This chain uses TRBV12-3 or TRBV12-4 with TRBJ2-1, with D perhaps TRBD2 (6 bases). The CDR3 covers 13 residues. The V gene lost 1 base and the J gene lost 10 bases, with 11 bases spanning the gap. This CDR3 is CASSLVAEREQFF. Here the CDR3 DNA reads TGTGCCAGCAGTTTAGTAGCGGAAAGAGAGCAGTTCTTC.

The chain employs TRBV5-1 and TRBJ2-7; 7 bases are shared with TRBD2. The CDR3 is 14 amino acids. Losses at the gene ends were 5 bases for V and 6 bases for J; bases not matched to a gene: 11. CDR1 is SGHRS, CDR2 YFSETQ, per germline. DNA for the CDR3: TGCGCCAGCAGTTCCCGAGCGGGACTGGGCGAGCAGTACTTC. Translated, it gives CASSSRAGLGEQYF.

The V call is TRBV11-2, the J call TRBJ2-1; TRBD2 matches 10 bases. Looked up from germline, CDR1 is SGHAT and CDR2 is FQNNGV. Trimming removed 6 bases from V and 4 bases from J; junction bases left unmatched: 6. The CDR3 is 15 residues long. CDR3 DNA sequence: TGTGCCAGCAGACCGCCTAGCGGGGGTTACAATGAGCAGTTCTTC. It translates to CASRPPSGGYNEQFF. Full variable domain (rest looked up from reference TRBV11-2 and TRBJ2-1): EAGVAQSPRYKIIEKRQSVAFWCNPISGHATLYWYQQILGQGPKLLIQFQNNGVVDDSQLPKDRFSAERLKGVDSTLKIQPAKLEDSAVYLCASRPPSGGYNEQFFGPGTRLTVL.

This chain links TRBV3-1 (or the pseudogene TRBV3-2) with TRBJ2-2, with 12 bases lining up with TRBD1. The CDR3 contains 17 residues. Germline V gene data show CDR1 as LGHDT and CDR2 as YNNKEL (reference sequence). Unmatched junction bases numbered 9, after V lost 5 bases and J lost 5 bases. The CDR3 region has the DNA TGTGCCAGCAGCGGAATAGGGACAGGGGGCAATACCGGGGAGCTGTTTTTT. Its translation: CASSGIGTGGNTGELFF.